The entry below gives a single T cell receptor beta chain sequence along with its context. Its antigen target is currently unknown. Per-base quality was not reported, and no clone a single base away is much larger than it. The immunoSEQ Assay, a bias-controlled multiplex PCR, was used to amplify TCRbeta CDR3 regions from genomic DNA. Per the source publication's procedure: The number of nucleated cells in each sample was estimated by amplification of reference gene primers within the assay. To quantify the absolute abundance of each unique TCRbeta CDR3 rearrangement, sequence reads were collapsed and filtered. For each sample, productive Simpson clonality was calculated as the square root of Simpson's diversity index over productive rearrangements. The immuneACCESS repertoire file appears here via TCRdb, limited to in-frame rearrangements. These files lack a portion of the clones; in checked studies, under half of the deficit traces to unresolved V genes, and the cause of the others is not known. The D gene and trimming were derived from the DNA, and the V and J assignments and clone size from that table. This sample lists some 60,000 clones; approximately 92% were detected once. Roughly 6.2% of the sample belongs to the ten largest clones.

Taken from cysteine to phenylalanine, the CDR3 has 11 residues. Only the CDR3 DNA is retained, 33 bases long and in frame from the first base. The germline V gene gives CDR1 as SGHAT and CDR2 as FQNNGV. A distance of 8 bases separates the germline ends of V and J, which lose 7 bases and 4 bases respectively. The sample belongs to a study of blood T cell repertoires in COVID-19 (dated by TCRdb to 2020 to 2022). Notes on the research overall: Samples from collaborators originated in the United States, Italy and Spain and spanned both the acute and convalescent phases of COVID-19. The prospective study material was composed of cDNA or gDNA derived from T cells, B-cell-depleted T cells, or PBMCs. Subjects who had been exposed to COVID-19, were actively infected with it, or had recovered from it provided the deeply sampled blood TCRbeta repertoires that made up the dataset. The repertoires were released in a freely available public database intended as a resource for research on the immune response to SARS-CoV-2. The samples were drawn from two sources: the first 160 participants of the ongoing ImmuneRACE study, and some 1,300 subjects contributed by 6 global collaborators. A de-identified subject ID, COVID-19 status, age in years and sex were almost always included in the sample metadata. Where available, HLA class I and class II types were taken from metadata supplied by the sample provider and were not determined by assay-based typing.

The paper as a whole reports these results and caveats: The amount of clinical and demographic metadata varied by source and participant and was provided uncurated.

Whole blood was collected in K2EDTA tubes by collaborating institutions according to the institutions' own protocols. Collaborator samples were shipped for TCRbeta analysis as frozen whole blood, isolated PBMCs, or DNA extracted from either sample type. This sequence uses TRBV11-2 and TRBJ2-7; TRBD2 is a weak D gene call, 5 bases matching. The sequenced sample consisted of peripheral blood. The source of this sequence is a human donor in a cohort sampled during active COVID-19. The CDR3 region reads CASTTGYEQYF. The DNA sequence reads TGTGCCAGCACCACGGGGTACGAGCAGTACTTC.